This T cell receptor (beta chain) was retrieved from a study of T cell responses to AZD1222 COVID-19 vaccine. A note on this clone: Its antigen is undetermined.

Germline CDR1 LNHDA, CDR2 SQIVND (reference sequence). The CDR3 length is 14 residues. V was shortened by 6 bases and J by 5 bases, with 16 bases between the two germline ends. Overall study findings and caveats: Sampling that yielded the repertoires occurred only after the peak T cell response. A reported finding is that nearly half of spike-specific TCRs target unmutated variant regions.

Sequenced by immunoSEQ multiplex PCR; TCRdb stores in-frame clones only, minus some. The table shows 80,000 or so clones, with 70% to 85% occurring only once. The V gene is TRBV19, the J gene TRBJ1-1; weak D call: TRBD1 (6 bases). The starting material was peripheral blood, obtained on day 0 of AZD1222 vaccination. The TCR originated in an adult in good health. The CDR3: CASRPGTKRTEAFF. CDR3 nucleotide sequence: TGTGCCAGTAGGCCCGGGACAAAGAGGACTGAAGCTTTCTTT.